The clone carrying this T cell receptor (beta chain) appeared many times. Antigen unknown. The data belong to a study of neurological immune-mediated disorders. Study-level results: TCR clonal expansion peaked in HTLV-1-associated myelopathy patients and was lowest in multiple sclerosis patients.

Source material was 2 million unsorted PBMCs, stored at -80 °C in RNAlater. TCRdb reanalysed the 5' RACE reads using MiXCR and keeps one entry per CDR3 protein. The sample holds under 90,000 distinct CDR3 sequences, 9.4% seen once. CDR3 size: 17 residues. V lost 3 bases and J lost 4, with 22 bases in between. The germline V gene has CDR1 SGDLS and CDR2 YYNGEE. This TCR derives from a man in his fifties or sixties in good health. V and J are TRBV9 and TRBJ1-2; a weak D match, TRBD1 (6 bases). Input material: PBMCs. CDR3 nucleotides: TGTGCCAGCAGCGCAAAACAGGGCTTGGGGGAGACCTATGGCTACACCTTC. This gives the protein CASSAKQGLGETYGYTF.